This T cell receptor (beta chain) was recorded in a study of tumor-infiltrating lymphocytes in primary liver carcinoma. Study background: The patients included men and women who were aged 30 to 69 years. Each of the samples returned roughly 3.65 to 7.13 million productive TCRbeta reads (a yield similar across tissue types). Broader study findings: Relative to tumor region pairs, the tumor-adjacent and tumor-blood pairs showed overlap that was lower.

TCR beta cDNA was made from 400 to 600 ng total RNA with a constant-region primer. Employing slightly modified ARM-PCR, three nested multiplex PCR rounds were run, and these gave rise to the TCR beta libraries. A single record per CDR3 protein comes from TCRdb applying MiXCR to the multiplex PCR reads. Among about 310,000 distinct CDR3 sequences listed, 60% to 80% were seen once. Comment on this clonotype: Its antigen is unidentified. One end of the junction does not line up with germline, which may come from a read error.

RNA isolated from unsorted whole blood supplied the blood RNA, with germline DNA also extracted. Sequencing used peripheral blood. This TCR was recovered from a man between 40 and 49 years old with primary liver carcinoma and hepatitis B virus infection.

CDR3 nucleotides: TGTGCCAGCAGTTTTAGACACGAGCTGTACTTC. It encodes CASSFRHELYF. This chain joins TRBV12-3 or TRBV12-4 and TRBJ2-7, with unresolved D. The CDR3 has 11 amino acids.